The clone carrying this T cell receptor (beta chain) occurred once. These data originate in a study of blood T cell repertoires in COVID-19. Background on the study: PBMCs, B-cell-depleted T cells, or T cells provided the cDNA or gDNA that made up the material.

Measured with immunoSEQ multiplex PCR; TCRdb has only the in-frame clones, and not every one. Seen here are about 150,000 clones, roughly 88% observed once, and the top ten hold 5.2%. Germline loops: CDR1 SGHTA, CDR2 FQGNSA. The CDR3 totals 14 residues. With 5 bases removed from V and 2 bases from J, the gap between germline ends came to 12 bases. No more than 2 weeks before study entry, exposed participants had met a case of COVID-19. The receptor comes from a man aged 70 or older who had been exposed to COVID-19. This chain uses TRBV7-2 with TRBJ1-1, with a weak D call TRBD1 (5 bases). Sequenced: PBMCs or T cells enriched from blood (not recorded which). CDR3 region: CASSPRGINTEAFF. In DNA form, the CDR3 reads TGTGCCAGCAGCCCGCGGGGGATAAACACTGAAGCTTTCTTT.